Below, one T cell receptor (beta chain) is given with its context. The antigen is unknown. The CDR3 is 14 amino acids. Trimming shortened V by 4 bases and J by 3 bases, and 10 bases separated the two germline ends. Germline V gene data show CDR1 as SGHDT and CDR2 as YYEEEE. The sample originates from a study of CD8+ T cells in alopecia areata. Study-wide background: The duration of tofacitinib was 6 to 18 months, with 6 months off drug afterward. Study-level findings and limits: Amid tofacitinib therapy, many expanded lesional clones stayed present in scalp and blood.

Treatment specified: oral pan-JAK inhibitor, 5-10 mg twice daily. RNA, once extracted, was reverse transcribed into cDNA for use as the sequencing template. The table came from immunoSEQ multiplex PCR; TCRdb's copy has only in-frame clones and leaves some out. Here the sample spans 180,000 or so clones, 58% being singletons. The clonotype comes from a human donor with alopecia areata. This rearrangement joins TRBV5-6 to TRBJ2-2; no reliable D call. The sample consisted of CD4+ T cells sorted from blood, taken at roughly week 58, from a patient treated with tofacitinib. As DNA, the CDR3 is TGTGCCAGCAGCGATGGACGGGACACCGGGGAGCTGTTTTTT. It is translated as CASSDGRDTGELFF.